Reported below is one T cell receptor (beta chain). The target antigen is unknown. This specimen belongs to a study of cytomegalovirus exposure and HLA in healthy donors. Whole-study results and caveats: Accounts indicate the classifier identified cytomegalovirus status with strong specificity and sensitivity. The CMV antigen specificity of a few CMV-associated chains was confirmed through in vitro analysis. Among TCR beta chains, those listed as cytomegalovirus-associated numbered 164.

Both 60 Vbeta primers and 13 Jbeta primers went into the PCR. Clones were read by immunoSEQ multiplex PCR, and TCRdb kept only the in-frame ones, dropping some. The sample features 150,000 or so clones, with around 1.7% in its top ten. CDR1 and CDR2 from the germline V gene are SGHVS and FNYEAQ. After removal of 4 bases from V and 4 bases from J, the junction contained 5 bases not matched to a gene. The CDR3 is made up of 16 amino acids. The clonotype comes from a woman aged 45 to 65 in good health and CMV-seronegative. The specimen was PBMCs. The V and J genes are TRBV7-6 and TRBJ2-5, with 14 bases identical to TRBD2. DNA for the CDR3: TGTGCCAGCAGCTCAGGACTAGCGGGGGGATCAGAGACCCAGTACTTC. Translating gives CASSSGLAGGSETQYF.